This entry features one TCR beta chain sequence. Through a sample-barcoded 5' primer and a J-beta primer mix, a second PCR was run for roughly 6 to 11 cycles. One entry per CDR3 protein, called by TCRdb with MiXCR from the 5' RACE reads. The sample has about 1.5 million distinct CDR3 sequences, approximately 43% seen once. Losses at the gene ends were 4 bases for V and 2 bases for J; bases not matched to a gene: 7. The CDR3 is 16 residues long. Germline values: CDR1 MRHNA, CDR2 SNTAGT. This sample stems from a study of blood T cells in healthy people across ages. V gene TRBV6-4 combines with J gene TRBJ2-3; 9 bases match TRBD2. The receptor comes from a woman aged 18-29 years in good health. Sequencing was carried out using blood. The CDR3 sequence: CASSVGGGANTDTQYF. The CDR3 DNA reads TGTGCCAGCAGTGTCGGCGGGGGGGCGAACACAGATACGCAGTATTTT.